This T cell receptor beta chain is drawn from a study of blood T cells in healthy people across ages. A remark on this clonotype: Its target is unknown.

The CDR3 loop spans 16 amino acids. Germline CDR1 is SEHNR and CDR2 is FQNEAQ (reference sequence). The V segment lost 5 bases and the J segment 1 base; nucleotides outside the gene matches: 8. For the second PCR, which ran for about 7 to 11 cycles, a sample-barcoded 5' primer and a J-beta primer mix were used. One entry per CDR3 protein, called by TCRdb with MiXCR from the 5' RACE reads. The table shows more than 650,000 distinct CDR3 sequences, with 22% occurring only once. Study outcomes and limitations: The CMV status of each donor remained undetermined, and this could have confounded shifts in expanded clonotypes.

This sequence was found in a man aged 70 or older in good health. The chain carries TRBV7-9 and TRBJ2-7; 10 bases map to TRBD1. Sequencing was done on a sample of blood. CDR3: CASSGVRDRGSYEQYF. The CDR3 DNA reads as TGTGCCAGCAGCGGGGTCCGGGACAGGGGTTCCTACGAGCAGTACTTC.